These T cell receptor beta chains were read from a single sample in a study of T cell responses to AZD1222 COVID-19 vaccine. Sequencing was performed with immunoSEQ multiplex PCR; in TCRdb, only in-frame clones are kept and a portion is missing. The sample carries 100,000 to 150,000 clones, over 75% recorded once. The sample was peripheral blood, taken on day 0 of AZD1222 vaccination. These receptors came from an adult in good health. Both conserved end residues are part of each CDR3. A D gene is named only where the DNA matches it firmly. Some rows mark clone size as missing; the rest say once, few, many or name a class of expanded clone.

clone_size	j_call	v_call	d_call	cdr3_aa	cdr3_nt
NA	TRBJ1-1	TRBV14	TRBD1	CASSQDKFYRGNTEAFF	TGTGCCAGCAGCCAAGATAAGTTCTACAGGGGGAACACTGAAGCTTTCTTT
NA	TRBJ2-1	TRBV7-2	TRBD2	CASSSTFWRTSGRNEQFF	TGTGCCAGCAGCTCCACCTTTTGGAGGACTAGCGGGCGCAATGAGCAGTTCTTC
once	TRBJ2-3	TRBV6-5	NA	CASRLPSTDTQYF	TGTGCCAGCAGGCTGCCTAGCACAGATACGCAGTATTTT
NA	TRBJ1-5	TRBV19	NA	CASSMAPGGDQPQHF	TGTGCCAGTAGTATGGCCCCCGGGGGGGATCAGCCCCAGCATTTT
NA	TRBJ2-1	TRBV3-1/TRBV3-2	NA	CASSQTAGSYNEQFF	TGTGCCAGCAGCCAAACAGCGGGCTCCTACAATGAGCAGTTCTTC
once	TRBJ1-4	TRBV5-1	NA	CASRGGSLDEKLFF	TGCGCCAGCAGAGGTGGCAGTCTGGATGAAAAACTGTTTTTT
NA	TRBJ1-3	TRBV12-3/TRBV12-4	NA	CASVLGVGNTIYF	TGTGCCAGCGTGTTGGGGGTTGGAAACACCATATATTTT
NA	TRBJ2-6	TRBV7-6	TRBD1	CASSFKTGRLSGANVLTF	TGTGCCAGCAGCTTTAAGACAGGGCGCCTCTCTGGGGCCAACGTCCTGACTTTC
once	TRBJ2-1	TRBV24-1	TRBD2	CATSDRGLADEQFF	TGTGCCACCAGTGATCGCGGACTAGCGGATGAGCAGTTCTTC
NA	TRBJ2-7	TRBV24-1	NA	CATSDRQVGGGEQYF	TGTGCCACCAGTGACAGACAGGTAGGGGGGGGCGAGCAGTACTTC
NA	TRBJ2-2	TRBV6-5	TRBD1	CASRQGALNTGELFF	TGTGCCAGCAGACAGGGGGCTTTGAACACCGGGGAGCTGTTTTTT
NA	TRBJ2-1	TRBV5-4	TRBD2	CASTPRASGMDEQFF	TGTGCCAGCACCCCCCGGGCTAGCGGGATGGATGAGCAGTTCTTC
NA	TRBJ1-6	TRBV30	TRBD1	CAWSTYLPRTGLSPLHF	TGTGCCTGGAGTACTTACCTCCCTAGGACAGGCTTGTCACCCCTCCACTTT
NA	TRBJ2-3	TRBV28	NA	CASSFERFRAQYF	TGTGCCAGCAGTTTCGAGCGGTTTCGTGCGCAGTATTTT
NA	TRBJ2-5	TRBV5-1	TRBD1	CASSVGQPKETQYF	TGCGCCAGCAGCGTGGGACAGCCTAAAGAGACCCAGTACTTC
NA	TRBJ2-7	TRBV20-1	NA	CSASRVYEQYF	TGCAGTGCTAGCAGAGTTTACGAGCAGTACTTC
NA	TRBJ1-1	TRBV5-5	NA	CASSLEIPGRGTEAFF	TGTGCCAGCAGCTTGGAAATCCCGGGACGGGGCACTGAAGCTTTCTTT
NA	TRBJ2-3	TRBV7-2	NA	CASSFARGVDTQYF	TGTGCCAGCAGCTTCGCTCGGGGCGTAGATACGCAGTATTTT
many	TRBJ2-5	TRBV27	TRBD2	CASSLGGRAAQYF	TGTGCCAGCAGTTTAGGCGGGAGAGCGGCCCAGTACTTC
NA	TRBJ2-2	TRBV9	NA	CASTLGPLANTGELFF	TGTGCCAGCACCCTCGGACCCCTTGCGAACACCGGGGAGCTGTTTTTT
NA	TRBJ1-1	TRBV6-5	NA	CASSYRAGPGTEAFF	TGTGCCAGCAGTTACAGGGCAGGGCCCGGGACTGAAGCTTTCTTT
NA	TRBJ1-1	TRBV2	TRBD1	CASKSGQANTEAFF	TGTGCCAGCAAGTCGGGACAGGCGAACACTGAAGCTTTCTTT
few	TRBJ1-2	TRBV10-3	TRBD1	CAISDPRGQGDGYTF	TGTGCCATCAGTGACCCGAGGGGACAGGGAGATGGCTACACCTTC
NA	TRBJ2-3	TRBV6-5	NA	CASILTGTDTQYF	TGTGCCAGCATTCTAACTGGCACAGATACGCAGTATTTT
once	TRBJ1-1	TRBV28	NA	CASSLVGENTEAFF	TGTGCCAGCAGTTTAGTCGGGGAGAACACTGAAGCTTTCTTT
NA	TRBJ1-5	TRBV24-1	NA	CATSATDAGNQPQHF	TGTGCCACCAGTGCGACAGACGCAGGCAATCAGCCCCAGCATTTT
NA	TRBJ2-5	TRBV10-2	NA	CASTVQETQYF	TGCGCCAGCACCGTCCAAGAGACCCAGTACTTC
NA	TRBJ1-4	TRBV2	NA	CASNPGFNEKLFF	TGTGCCAGCAACCCGGGGTTTAATGAAAAACTGTTTTTT
once	TRBJ2-2	TRBV19	NA	CASSISGPSNTGELFF	TGTGCCAGTAGTATCTCGGGACCATCGAACACCGGGGAGCTGTTTTTT
NA	TRBJ2-7	TRBV2	NA	CASSDLGLSSYEQYF	TGTGCCAGCAGTGATTTGGGGTTAAGCTCCTACGAGCAGTACTTC
NA	TRBJ2-7	TRBV9	TRBD2	CASSPGLADPYEQYF	TGTGCCAGCAGCCCAGGACTAGCGGACCCCTACGAGCAGTACTTC
NA	TRBJ2-3	TRBV6-2/TRBV6-3	TRBD1	CASSRDRGPTDTQYF	TGTGCCAGCAGCCGGGACAGGGGACCCACAGATACGCAGTATTTT
NA	TRBJ2-3	TRBV5-4	NA	CASSLDSRGTDTQYF	TGTGCCAGCAGCTTGGATTCTCGGGGCACAGATACGCAGTATTTT
few	TRBJ2-2	TRBV5-1	TRBD2	CASSLRGAGRINTGELFF	TGCGCCAGCAGCTTACGGGGAGCGGGACGTATTAACACCGGGGAGCTGTTTTTT
NA	TRBJ2-1	TRBV5-6	TRBD1	CASSPTGQGRHEQFF	TGTGCCAGCAGCCCCACGGGACAGGGTCGCCATGAGCAGTTCTTC
NA	TRBJ1-6	TRBV10-3	NA	CAISRGPDSPLHF	TGTGCCATCAGTCGAGGGCCGGATTCACCCCTCCACTTT
NA	TRBJ2-1	TRBV27	TRBD2	CASRLGLAGGYNEQFF	TGTGCCAGCAGATTAGGACTAGCGGGAGGGTACAATGAGCAGTTCTTC
NA	TRBJ1-1	TRBV25-1	NA	CASSILTEAFF	TGTGCCAGCAGTATTCTCACTGAAGCTTTCTTT
NA	TRBJ1-1	TRBV28	NA	CASSFRGRNTEAFF	TGTGCCAGCAGTTTCCGGGGCAGAAACACTGAAGCTTTCTTT
NA	TRBJ1-3	TRBV7-8	TRBD1	CASSKTGRSGNTIYF	TGTGCCAGCAGCAAGACAGGGAGATCTGGAAACACCATATATTTT
NA	TRBJ2-2	TRBV2	NA	CASKEEAPGTGELFF	TGTGCCAGCAAAGAGGAGGCCCCGGGTACCGGGGAGCTGTTTTTT
once	TRBJ2-3	TRBV27	NA	CASRGAPSTDTQYF	TGTGCCAGCAGGGGGGCTCCTAGCACAGATACGCAGTATTTT
NA	TRBJ2-7	TRBV19	NA	CASSITQGQLYEQYF	TGTGCCAGTAGTATAACCCAGGGCCAACTCTACGAGCAGTACTTC
NA	TRBJ2-1	TRBV24-1	TRBD2	CATSDLYRREGYNEQFF	TGTGCCACCAGTGATTTGTATCGGCGGGAGGGTTACAATGAGCAGTTCTTC
NA	TRBJ1-5	TRBV18	NA	CASSPRAGNSQPQHF	TGTGCCAGCTCACCACGGGCAGGGAATAGTCAGCCCCAGCATTTT
NA	TRBJ1-2	TRBV9	NA	CASSPPHEAPSYGYTF	TGTGCCAGCAGCCCCCCTCACGAGGCCCCTAGCTATGGCTACACCTTC
NA	TRBJ2-3	TRBV29-1	NA	CSVGPAASTDTQYF	TGCAGCGTTGGTCCAGCGGCTAGCACAGATACGCAGTATTTT
NA	TRBJ1-4	TRBV6-5	TRBD1	CASSYQTGDEKLFF	TGTGCCAGCAGTTACCAGACAGGGGATGAAAAACTGTTTTTT
once	TRBJ2-7	TRBV28	NA	CASSSGLYEQYF	TGTGCCAGCAGTTCCGGACTCTACGAGCAGTACTTC
NA	TRBJ1-1	TRBV2	TRBD1	CASSVRDRNENTEAFF	TGTGCCAGCAGTGTCCGGGACAGGAATGAGAACACTGAAGCTTTCTTT
NA	TRBJ1-5	TRBV6-6	NA	CASIPVGQQPNQPQHF	TGTGCCAGCATCCCCGTTGGACAGCAGCCTAATCAGCCCCAGCATTTT
NA	TRBJ2-3	TRBV5-6	TRBD2	CASLLAGGADTQYF	TGTGCCAGCCTTCTAGCGGGAGGGGCAGATACGCAGTATTTT